The sequence of this TCR beta chain was determined in a study of cytomegalovirus exposure and HLA in healthy donors. Findings and limits, study-wide: There were around 160 TCR beta chains listed as cytomegalovirus-associated.

This clone was seen just once. What it binds is unknown. The CDR3 totals 12 residues. Germline V lookup: CDR1 SEHNR, CDR2 FQNEAQ (reference sequence). V dropped 5 bases and J dropped 7 bases, with 12 bases sitting between them. Researchers ran the PCR with 60 Vbeta and 13 Jbeta primers. The repertoire was sequenced with immunoSEQ multiplex PCR; TCRdb's copy has only in-frame clones and lacks some. The sample consists of approximately 150,000 clones, over 60% of them appearing once. Material: PBMCs. The rearrangement uses TRBV7-9 and TRBJ2-7; D is uncertain. The sequence came from a male donor in good health and CMV-seronegative. For the CDR3, the DNA is TGTGCCAGCAGCCTTTCCCCTAGGGAGCAGTACTTC. It yields the protein CASSLSPREQYF.